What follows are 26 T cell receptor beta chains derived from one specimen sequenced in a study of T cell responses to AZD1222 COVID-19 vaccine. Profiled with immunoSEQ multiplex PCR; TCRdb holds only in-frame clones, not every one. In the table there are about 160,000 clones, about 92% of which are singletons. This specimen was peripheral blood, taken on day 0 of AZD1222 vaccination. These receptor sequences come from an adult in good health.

The CDR3 here is CASSVGTGSHSPLHF. CDR3 sequence (DNA): TGTGCCAGCAGTGTCGGAACAGGGTCCCATTCACCCCTCCACTTT. The chain uses TRBV2 and TRBJ1-6; D may be TRBD1 (6 bases). The CDR3 sequence is 15 residues long. V was clipped by 4 bases and J by 8 bases, with 15 bases between them. Germline CDR1 is SNHLY and CDR2 is FYNNEI.

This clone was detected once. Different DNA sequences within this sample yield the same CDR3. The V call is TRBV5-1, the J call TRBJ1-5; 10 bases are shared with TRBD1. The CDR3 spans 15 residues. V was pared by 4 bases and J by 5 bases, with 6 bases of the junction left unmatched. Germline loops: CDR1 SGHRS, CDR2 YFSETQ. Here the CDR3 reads CASSLAGQGHQPQHF. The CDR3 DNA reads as TGCGCCAGCAGCCTAGCGGGACAGGGGCATCAGCCCCAGCATTTT.

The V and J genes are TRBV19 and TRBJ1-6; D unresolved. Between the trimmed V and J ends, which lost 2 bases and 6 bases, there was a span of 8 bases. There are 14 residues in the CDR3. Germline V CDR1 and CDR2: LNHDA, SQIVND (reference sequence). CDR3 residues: CASSIWRANSPLHF. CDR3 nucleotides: TGTGCCAGTAGTATATGGAGGGCTAATTCACCCCTCCACTTT.

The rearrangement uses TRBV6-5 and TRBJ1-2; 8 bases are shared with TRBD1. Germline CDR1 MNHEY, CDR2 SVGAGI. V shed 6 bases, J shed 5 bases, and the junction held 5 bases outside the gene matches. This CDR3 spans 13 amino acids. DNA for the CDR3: TGTGCCAGCAGCCCGGGACAGGATTATGGCTACACCTTC. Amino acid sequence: CASSPGQDYGYTF.

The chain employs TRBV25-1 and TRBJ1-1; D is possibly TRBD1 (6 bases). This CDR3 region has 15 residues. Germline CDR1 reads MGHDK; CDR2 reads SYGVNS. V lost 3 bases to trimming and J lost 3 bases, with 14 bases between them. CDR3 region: CASSDLGGSDTEAFF. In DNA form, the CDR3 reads TGTGCCAGCAGTGATTTAGGGGGGTCGGACACTGAAGCTTTCTTT.

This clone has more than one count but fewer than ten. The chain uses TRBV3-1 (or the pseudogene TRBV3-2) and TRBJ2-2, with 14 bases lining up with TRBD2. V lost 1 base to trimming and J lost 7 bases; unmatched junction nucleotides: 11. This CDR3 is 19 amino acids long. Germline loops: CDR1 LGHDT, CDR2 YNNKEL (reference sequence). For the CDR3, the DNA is TGTGCCAGCAGCCAAGTTCCCCTGACTAGCGGGGGGGATGGCGGGGAGCTGTTTTTT. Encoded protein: CASSQVPLTSGGDGGELFF.

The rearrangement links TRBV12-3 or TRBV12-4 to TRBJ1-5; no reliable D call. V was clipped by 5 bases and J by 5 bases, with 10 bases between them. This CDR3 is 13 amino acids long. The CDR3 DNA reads TGTGCCAGCAGTCTCAGGCCTGATCAGCCCCAGCATTTT. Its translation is CASSLRPDQPQHF.

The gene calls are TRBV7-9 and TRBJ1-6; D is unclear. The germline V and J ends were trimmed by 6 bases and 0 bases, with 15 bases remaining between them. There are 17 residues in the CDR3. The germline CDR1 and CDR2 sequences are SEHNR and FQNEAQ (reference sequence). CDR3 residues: CASSRSTASSYNSPLHF. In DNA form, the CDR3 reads TGTGCCAGCAGTCGGTCGACGGCGAGCTCCTATAATTCACCCCTCCACTTT.

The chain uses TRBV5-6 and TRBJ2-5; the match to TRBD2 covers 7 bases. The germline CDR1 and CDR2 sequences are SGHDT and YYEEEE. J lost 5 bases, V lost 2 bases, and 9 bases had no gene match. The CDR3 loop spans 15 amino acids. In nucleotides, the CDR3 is TGTGCCAGCAGCTTCCAAGCGGGGCTCGCGGAGACCCAGTACTTC. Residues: CASSFQAGLAETQYF.

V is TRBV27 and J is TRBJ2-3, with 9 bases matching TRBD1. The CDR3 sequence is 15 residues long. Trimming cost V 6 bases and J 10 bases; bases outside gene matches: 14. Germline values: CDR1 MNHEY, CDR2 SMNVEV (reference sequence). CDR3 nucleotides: TGTGCCAGCAGGCAACCGGGACAGGGCAAGCGGGCGCAGTATTTT. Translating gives CASRQPGQGKRAQYF.

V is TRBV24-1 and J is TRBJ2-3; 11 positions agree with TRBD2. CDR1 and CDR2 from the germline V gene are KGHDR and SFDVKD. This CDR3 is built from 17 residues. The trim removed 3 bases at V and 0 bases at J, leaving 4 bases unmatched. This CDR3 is CATSDAGLAGSTDTQYF. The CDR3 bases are TGTGCCACCAGTGATGCCGGACTAGCGGGTAGCACAGATACGCAGTATTTT.

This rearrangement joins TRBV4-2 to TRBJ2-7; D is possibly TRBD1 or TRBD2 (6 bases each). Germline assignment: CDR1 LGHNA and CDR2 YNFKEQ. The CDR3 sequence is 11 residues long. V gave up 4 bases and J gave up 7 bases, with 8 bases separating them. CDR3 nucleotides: TGTGCCAGCAGCCTAGGGGGGGAGCAGTACTTC. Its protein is CASSLGGEQYF.

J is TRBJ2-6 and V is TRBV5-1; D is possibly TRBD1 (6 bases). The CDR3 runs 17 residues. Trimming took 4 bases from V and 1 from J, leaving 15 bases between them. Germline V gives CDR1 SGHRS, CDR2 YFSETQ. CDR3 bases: TGCGCCAGCAGCCTATGGACAGAGACGTCTGGGGCCAACGTCCTGACTTTC. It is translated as CASSLWTETSGANVLTF.

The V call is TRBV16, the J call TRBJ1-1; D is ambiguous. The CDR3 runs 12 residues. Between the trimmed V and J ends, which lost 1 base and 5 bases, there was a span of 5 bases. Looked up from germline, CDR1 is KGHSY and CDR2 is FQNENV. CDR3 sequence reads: CASSQFGTEAFF. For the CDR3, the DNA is TGTGCCAGCAGCCAATTTGGTACTGAAGCTTTCTTT.

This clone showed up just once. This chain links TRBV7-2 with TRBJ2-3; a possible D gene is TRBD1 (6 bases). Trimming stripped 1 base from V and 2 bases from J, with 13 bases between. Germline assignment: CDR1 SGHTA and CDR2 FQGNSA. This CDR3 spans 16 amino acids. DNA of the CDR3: TGTGCCAGCAGCTTAGTTTACAGGGCCTTCACAGATACGCAGTATTTT. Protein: CASSLVYRAFTDTQYF.

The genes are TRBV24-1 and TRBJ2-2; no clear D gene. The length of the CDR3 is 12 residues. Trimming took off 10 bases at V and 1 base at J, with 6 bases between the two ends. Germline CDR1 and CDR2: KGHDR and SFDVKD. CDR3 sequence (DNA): TGTGCCACGCAAGGGAACACCGGGGAGCTGTTTTTT. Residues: CATQGNTGELFF.

The CDR3 here is CASSLVAGGRETQYF. CDR3 in DNA: TGTGCCAGCAGCTTAGTAGCGGGGGGGCGGGAGACCCAGTACTTC. The V and J genes are TRBV7-2 and TRBJ2-5, with 11 bases aligning to TRBD2. The CDR3 extends over 15 amino acids. V gave up 1 base and J gave up 5 bases; unmatched junction bases: 3. From germline, CDR1 is SGHTA and CDR2 FQGNSA.

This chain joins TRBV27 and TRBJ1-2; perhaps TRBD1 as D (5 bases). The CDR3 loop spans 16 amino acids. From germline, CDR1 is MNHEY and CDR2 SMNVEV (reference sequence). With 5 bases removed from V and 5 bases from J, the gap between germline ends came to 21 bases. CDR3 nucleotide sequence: TGTGCCAGCAGTAGGGACGGGACCAGTGGGTGGTATGGCTACACCTTC. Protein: CASSRDGTSGWYGYTF.

The CDR3 here is CASSTPGGVTTEAFF. The CDR3 DNA reads TGTGCCAGCAGCACCCCTGGGGGGGTTACCACTGAAGCTTTCTTT. The chain uses TRBV9 and TRBJ1-1, with D perhaps TRBD1 (5 bases). The length of the CDR3 is 15 residues. V was pared by 4 bases and J by 4 bases, with 17 bases between. Germline V lookup: CDR1 SGDLS, CDR2 YYNGEE.

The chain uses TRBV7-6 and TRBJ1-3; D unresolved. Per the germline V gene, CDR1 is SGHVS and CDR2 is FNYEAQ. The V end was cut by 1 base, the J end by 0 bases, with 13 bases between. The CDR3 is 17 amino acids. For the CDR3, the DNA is TGTGCCAGCAGCTTAGAGCGAAGTACCCGCTCTGGAAACACCATATATTTT. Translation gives CASSLERSTRSGNTIYF.

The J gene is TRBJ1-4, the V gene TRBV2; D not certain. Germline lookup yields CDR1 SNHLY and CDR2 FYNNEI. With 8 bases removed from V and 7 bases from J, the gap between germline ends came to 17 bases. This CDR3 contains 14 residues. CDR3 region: CASGRAGQSEKLFF. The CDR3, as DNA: TGTGCCAGCGGGAGAGCAGGTCAGAGTGAAAAACTGTTTTTT.

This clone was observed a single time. The chain's CDR3 is CASSDSSVWGYGYTF. The CDR3 nucleotides are TGCGCCAGCAGCGACTCCTCGGTTTGGGGCTATGGCTACACCTTC. The chain recombines TRBV5-1 with TRBJ1-2, with D unclear. This CDR3 has 15 residues. Looked up from germline, CDR1 is SGHRS and CDR2 is YFSETQ. V was cut by 4 bases and J by 4 bases, with 17 bases left in between.

CDR3 nucleotide sequence: TGTGCCTGGAGGACGGGACAGGGGTTCACTGAAGCTTTCTTT. Amino acids: CAWRTGQGFTEAFF. The chain employs TRBV30 and TRBJ1-1, with 10 bases lining up with TRBD1. The CDR3 totals 14 residues. J lost 4 bases, V lost 3 bases, and 5 bases had no gene match. The germline V gene encodes CDR1 GTSNPN and CDR2 SVGIG (reference sequence).

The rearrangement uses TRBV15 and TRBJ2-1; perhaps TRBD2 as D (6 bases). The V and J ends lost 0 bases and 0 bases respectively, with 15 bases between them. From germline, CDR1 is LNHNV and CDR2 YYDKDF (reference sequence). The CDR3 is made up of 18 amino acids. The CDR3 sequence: CATSRDLGLPSSYNEQFF. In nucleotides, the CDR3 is TGTGCCACCAGCAGAGATCTGGGACTCCCGAGCTCCTACAATGAGCAGTTCTTC. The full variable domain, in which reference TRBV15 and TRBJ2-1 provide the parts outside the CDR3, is DAMVIQNPRYQVTQFGKPVTLSCSQTLNHNVMYWYQQKSSQAPKLLFHYYDKDFNNEADTPDNFQSRRPNTSFCFLDIRSPGLGDTAMYLCATSRDLGLPSSYNEQFFGPGTRLTVL.

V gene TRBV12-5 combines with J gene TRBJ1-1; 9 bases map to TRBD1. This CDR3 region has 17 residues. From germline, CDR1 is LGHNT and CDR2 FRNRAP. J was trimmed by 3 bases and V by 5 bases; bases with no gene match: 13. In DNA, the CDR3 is TGTGCTAGTGGTGTGCAGCCTACAGGGGGCGGTTACACTGAAGCTTTCTTT. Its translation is CASGVQPTGGGYTEAFF.

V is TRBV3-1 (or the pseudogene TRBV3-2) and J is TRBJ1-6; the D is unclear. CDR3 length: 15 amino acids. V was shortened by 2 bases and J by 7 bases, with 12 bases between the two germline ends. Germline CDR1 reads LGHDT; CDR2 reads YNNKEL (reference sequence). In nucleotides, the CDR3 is TGTGCCAGCAGCCAAATGTCACATAGGAATTCACCCCTCCACTTT. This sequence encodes CASSQMSHRNSPLHF.